The clone carrying this T cell receptor (beta chain) was observed a few times. As yet, its antigen is unknown. In the same sample, other DNA sequences code for this CDR3. The data derive from a study of beta chain features in type 1 diabetes. Whole-study results and caveats: Whether HLA type influences TCRB rearrangement remained unresolved here. Insertion counts at VDJ junctions were lower in type 1 diabetes patients, who also showed more deletions there. Patients and controls would share equally any PCR tilt toward shorter templates. There was a moderate but significant shortening of TCRB CDR3s in all four CD4+ subsets of Type 1 diabetes patients.

The whole isolated RNA underwent reverse transcription, so sequencing captured expressed TCRB transcripts. The data were produced by immunoSEQ multiplex PCR, yet TCRdb's version contains in-frame clones alone and is incomplete. This table has about 660,000 clones, roughly an eighth appearing once. The clonotype was recovered from a man aged 18-30 years with type 1 diabetes. Sample: naive CD4+ T cells from blood.

The CDR3 region is CASSWTESSYNEQFF. The CDR3 region has the DNA TGCGCCAGCAGCTGGACAGAAAGTTCCTACAATGAGCAGTTCTTC. The genes are TRBV5-1 and TRBJ2-1; possible D gene TRBD1, 6 bases. The CDR3 consists of 15 residues. V gave up 3 bases and J gave up 1 base, with 11 bases separating them. Germline CDR1 and CDR2: SGHRS and YFSETQ.